These 3 T cell receptor beta chains were sequenced from one sample in a study of human T cells and chemical hapten exposure. MiXCR, applied by TCRdb to the RACE reads, yields one record per CDR3 protein. The table lists more than 300,000 distinct CDR3 sequences, 5.1% of them singletons. The time point was: pre-sensitization, week 0. Treatment described: therapeutic diphenylcyclopropenone sensitization with weekly scalp DPC. The sequenced sample was whole blood, obtained in connection with sensitization to the hapten diphenylcyclopropenone (DPC). The source is a woman aged 45-65 years with alopecia areata. Some clones in this sample may be carry-over from other donors' samples.

This clonotype was picked up many times. The chain is built from TRBV5-1 and TRBJ1-4, with D uncertain. Germline CDR1 SGHRS, CDR2 YFSETQ. This CDR3 spans 16 amino acids. V was clipped by 4 bases and J by 0 bases, with 13 bases between them. The CDR3, as DNA: TGCGCCAGCAGCCCCGCCACCGGGTCAACTAATGAAAAACTGTTTTTT. It translates to CASSPATGSTNEKLFF.

This clonotype was counted a few times. The chain employs TRBV3-1 and TRBJ2-5; no firm D call. With 6 bases removed from V and 4 bases from J, the gap between germline ends came to 18 bases. Germline V lookup: CDR1 LGHDT, CDR2 YNNKEL (reference sequence). The CDR3 has 15 amino acids. CDR3 sequence (DNA): TGTGCCAGCAGGCCTCTAGTGGGGTCTCTAGAGACCCAGTACTTC. Translated, it gives CASRPLVGSLETQYF.

At least ten counts were recorded for this clonotype. This chain uses TRBV28 with TRBJ2-7; possibly TRBD1 or TRBD2 for D (5 bases each). V shed 3 bases and J shed 6 bases, with 18 bases lying between them. CDR1 and CDR2 from the germline V gene are MDHEN and SYDVKM. The CDR3 is 15 amino acids. The CDR3 loop reads CASSFRGPGLIEQYF. Written as DNA, the CDR3 is TGTGCCAGCAGTTTCCGGGGCCCAGGGCTGATCGAGCAGTACTTC.